This T cell receptor (beta chain) was obtained from a study of immune cell composition in non-small cell lung cancer. Background on the study: Tumours were mainly lung adenocarcinoma or squamous cell carcinoma. Notes on the study in general: Adenocarcinomas with higher top tumour-associated clone frequency had more reactive TILs. Squamous carcinomas (approximately 75%) more often had tumour-associated clones >0.5% than adenocarcinomas (around 35%).

V dropped 0 bases and J dropped 5; count of bases not matched to a gene: 0. This CDR3 is 13 amino acids long. Germline V gene sequence: CDR1 KGHSH, CDR2 LQKENI. Note on this clone: Its antigen is unidentified.

Sequenced by immunoSEQ multiplex PCR; TCRdb stores in-frame clones only, minus some. The sample records about 9,100 clones, approximately 70% being singletons. The material sequenced was lung tumor tissue. V is TRBV18 and J is TRBJ2-5, with 7 nucleotides matching TRBD2. This sequence originates from a human donor with non-small cell lung cancer. The chain's CDR3 is CASSPPGGETQYF. CDR3 coding DNA: TGTGCCAGCTCACCACCGGGAGGGGAGACCCAGTACTTC.